Described below is a single T cell receptor beta chain sequence and its context. Its specificity is not known. Trimming pared 2 bases from V and 5 bases from J, leaving 12 bases between. Germline V CDR1 and CDR2: MDHEN, SYDVKM. The CDR3 length is 14 residues. A linear amplification protocol produced the TCR libraries from 400 to 550 ng of total RNA. TCRdb reprocessed the reads via MiXCR and lists one record per CDR3 protein. The sample has 180,000 or so distinct CDR3 sequences; about four fifths are singletons. The sample is drawn from a study of healthy donors' naive CD4 and CD8 T cells. Study-level background: Donors came from three age groups: 20-25, 40-50 and 60-70 years. Findings and limits, study-wide: Positive CDR3 charge linked to CD4+ cells, negative to CD8+ cells. Most V and J genes were reportedly biased between naive CD4+ and CD8+ cells.

Sequencing was performed on naive CD4+ and CD8+ T cells sorted from blood, pooled from several donors. The sequence came from a pool of human donors in good health; the sample pools cells from several healthy donors. This rearrangement joins TRBV28 to TRBJ1-1; no firm D call. In nucleotides, the CDR3 is TGTGCCAGCAGTTTAATTCTGGGAAGAACTGAAGCTTTCTTT. As protein: CASSLILGRTEAFF.